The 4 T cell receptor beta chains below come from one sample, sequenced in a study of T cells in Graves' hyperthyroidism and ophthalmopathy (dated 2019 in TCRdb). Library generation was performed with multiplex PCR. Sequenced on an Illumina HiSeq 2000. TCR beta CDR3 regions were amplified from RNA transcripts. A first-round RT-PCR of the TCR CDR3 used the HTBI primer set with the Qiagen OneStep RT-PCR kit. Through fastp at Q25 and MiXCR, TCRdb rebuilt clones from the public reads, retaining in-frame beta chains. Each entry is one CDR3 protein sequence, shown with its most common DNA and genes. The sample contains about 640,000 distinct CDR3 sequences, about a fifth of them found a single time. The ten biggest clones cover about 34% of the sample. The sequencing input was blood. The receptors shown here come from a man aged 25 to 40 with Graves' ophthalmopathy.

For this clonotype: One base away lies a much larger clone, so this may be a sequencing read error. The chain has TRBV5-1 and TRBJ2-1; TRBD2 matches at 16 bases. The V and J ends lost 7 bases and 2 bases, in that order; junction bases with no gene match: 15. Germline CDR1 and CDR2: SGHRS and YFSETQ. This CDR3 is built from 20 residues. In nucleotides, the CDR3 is TGCGCCAGCTTGGGGGAAGCCGGGACTAGCGGGAGGGGCCCCTACAATGAGCAGTTCTTC. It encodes CASLGEAGTSGRGPYNEQFF.

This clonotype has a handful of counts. The CDR3 bases are TGCGCCAGTGGCACCGACAGAGGGGAGACCCAGTACTTC. Translating it yields CASGTDRGETQYF. This chain joins TRBV10-2 and TRBJ2-5; D could derive from TRBD1 or TRBD2 (5 bases each). The CDR3 has 13 amino acids. Between the trimmed V and J ends, which lost 9 bases and 5 bases, there was a span of 16 bases. Germline CDR1 WSHSY, CDR2 SAAADI.

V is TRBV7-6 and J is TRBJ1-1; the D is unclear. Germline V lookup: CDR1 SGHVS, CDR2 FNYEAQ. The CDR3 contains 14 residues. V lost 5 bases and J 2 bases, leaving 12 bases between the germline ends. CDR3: CASSLGPLNTEAFF. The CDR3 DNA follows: TGTGCCAGCAGCCTCGGGCCTCTTAACACTGAAGCTTTCTTT. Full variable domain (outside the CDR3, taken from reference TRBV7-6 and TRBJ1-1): GAGVSQSPRYKVTKRGQDVALRCDPISGHVSLYWYRQALGQGPEFLTYFNYEAQQDKSGLPNDRFSAERPEGSISTLTIQRTEQRDSAMYRCASSLGPLNTEAFFGQGTRLTVV.

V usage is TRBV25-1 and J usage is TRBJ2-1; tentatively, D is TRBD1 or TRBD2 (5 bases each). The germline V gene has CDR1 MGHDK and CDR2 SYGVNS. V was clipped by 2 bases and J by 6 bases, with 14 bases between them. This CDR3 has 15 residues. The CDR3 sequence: CASSEVEGHINEQFF. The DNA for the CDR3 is TGTGCCAGCAGTGAAGTAGAGGGGCACATCAATGAGCAGTTCTTC.